These 20 T cell receptor beta chains share one sample of origin, sequenced in a study of blood T cells in healthy people across ages. A sample-barcoded 5' primer and a J-beta primer mix were used in a second PCR of roughly 7 to 11 cycles. TCRdb processed the 5' RACE reads anew with MiXCR; each CDR3 protein has one entry. The table lists about a million distinct CDR3 sequences, about 48% of them singletons. The material sequenced was blood. All receptors come from a man aged 25-45 years in good health.

The rearrangement uses TRBV6-5 and TRBJ2-4; 7 bases map to TRBD1. The V and J ends lost 9 bases and 13 bases, in that order; junction bases with no gene match: 12. Germline V gene sequence: CDR1 MNHEY, CDR2 SVGAGI. The CDR3 contains 12 residues. CDR3 sequence: CASRQGMLEQYF. The CDR3 DNA reads TGTGCCAGTAGACAGGGAATGTTAGAGCAGTACTTC.

The table lists this clonotype with a few counts. Here the CDR3 reads CSARGLGYYEQYF. DNA for the CDR3: TGCAGTGCTAGAGGTCTGGGGTACTACGAGCAGTACTTC. The chain joins TRBV20-1 to TRBJ2-7; D call uncertain. The CDR3 loop spans 13 amino acids. Trimming shortened V by 1 base and J by 3 bases, and 10 bases separated the two germline ends. From germline, CDR1 is DFQATT and CDR2 SNEGSKA (reference sequence).

The chain has TRBV18 and TRBJ1-2, with 7 bases identical to TRBD1. Germline V lookup: CDR1 KGHSH, CDR2 LQKENI. Losses at the gene ends were 2 bases for V and 3 bases for J; bases not matched to a gene: 6. The CDR3 covers 15 residues. The CDR3 spells CASSPSTGIHYGYTF. Written as DNA, the CDR3 is TGTGCCAGCTCACCATCGACAGGGATCCACTATGGCTACACCTTC.

The table lists this clonotype with a few counts. The rearrangement links TRBV27 to TRBJ1-5; 7 nucleotides match TRBD1. This CDR3 has 16 residues. V dropped 7 bases and J dropped 0; count of bases not matched to a gene: 9. Per germline, CDR1 MNHEY and CDR2 SMNVEV (reference sequence). CDR3 amino acids: CASNPGTGVSNQPQHF. CDR3 coding DNA: TGTGCCAGCAACCCAGGAACAGGGGTTAGCAATCAGCCCCAGCATTTT.

V usage is TRBV11-1 and J usage is TRBJ2-5; TRBD2 might be the D (6 bases). In germline, CDR1 is SGHAT, CDR2 FQDESV (reference sequence). The CDR3 length is 15 residues. Trimming took 6 bases from V and 1 from J, leaving 15 bases between them. The CDR3 is CASRPGGLLQETQYF. For the CDR3, the DNA is TGTGCCAGCAGGCCCGGGGGACTCCTCCAAGAGACCCAGTACTTC.

The table lists this clonotype with a few counts. The rearrangement uses TRBV28 and TRBJ1-1, with 10 bases fitting TRBD1. V was pared by 3 bases and J by 5 bases, with 3 bases of the junction left unmatched. This CDR3 is built from 14 residues. Per germline, CDR1 MDHEN and CDR2 SYDVKM. CDR3 sequence (DNA): TGTGCCAGCAGTTTGTTGGACAGGGGGACTGAAGCTTTCTTT. It encodes CASSLLDRGTEAFF.

This clonotype turned up a few times. This sequence joins TRBV7-2 and TRBJ2-4; 7 bases match TRBD1. The germline gives CDR1 SGHTA, CDR2 FQGNSA. The CDR3 is 16 amino acids. V lost 4 bases and J lost 0; bases outside the gene matches: 6. The CDR3 DNA reads TGTGCCAGCAGCTCCGGGACAGCATTAGCCAAAAACATTCAGTACTTC. Translated: CASSSGTALAKNIQYF.

The chain links TRBV19 to TRBJ2-7; D is perhaps TRBD1 or TRBD2 (5 bases each). V was pared by 5 bases and J by 7 bases, with 15 bases between. Looked up from germline, CDR1 is LNHDA and CDR2 is SQIVND (reference sequence). The CDR3 contains 13 residues. CDR3 loop: CASSGGTLGEQYF. Written as DNA, the CDR3 is TGTGCCAGTAGTGGTGGGACCCTTGGGGAGCAGTACTTC.

This clonotype has more than one count but fewer than ten. The chain couples TRBV15 to TRBJ2-3; D unresolved. Trimming cost V 3 bases and J 4 bases, with 17 bases left between them. This CDR3 has 16 residues. Germline V gene lookup returns CDR1 LNHNV and CDR2 YYDKDF (reference sequence). The CDR3 DNA follows: TGTGCCACCAGCAGTCCCTCGGTCGTGGGCTCAGATACGCAGTATTTT. Translation: CATSSPSVVGSDTQYF.

The chain has TRBV27 and TRBJ2-1; 7 bases are shared with TRBD1. With V trimmed by 6 bases and J by 8 bases, 7 bases remained unmatched. This CDR3 comprises 13 residues. Germline loops: CDR1 MNHEY, CDR2 SMNVEV (reference sequence). Here the CDR3 reads CASSHNRGDEQFF. The CDR3 coding sequence is TGTGCCAGCAGCCACAACAGGGGCGATGAGCAGTTCTTC.

This clonotype was observed many times. The chain carries TRBV5-1 and TRBJ2-1; D remains ambiguous. The V gene's germline CDR1 is SGHRS and CDR2 YFSETQ. This CDR3 is 15 amino acids long. Deletions cut 4 bases from V and 0 bases from J, with 11 bases between. The CDR3 protein is CASSGDWSSYNEQFF. The DNA of the CDR3 is TGCGCCAGCAGCGGTGACTGGAGCTCCTACAATGAGCAGTTCTTC.

J is TRBJ2-3 and V is TRBV6-6, with TRBD1 matching 7 bases. Germline V gene sequence: CDR1 MNHNY, CDR2 SVGAGI (reference sequence). The CDR3 runs 14 residues. Trimming took 6 bases from V and 5 from J; bases not matched to a gene: 8. CDR3 region: CASSHDRVQDTQYF. DNA for the CDR3: TGTGCCAGCAGCCACGACAGGGTTCAAGATACGCAGTATTTT.

About this clonotype itself: It may be a read error: a sequence one base away is much more abundant. V and J are TRBV4-1 and TRBJ2-4; D is ambiguous. TRBJ2-7 matches the DNA end more closely, so the J call is doubtful. The CDR3 length is 15 residues. Looked up from germline, CDR1 is MGHRA and CDR2 is YSYEKL. CDR3 loop: CASSQDAVGLYEQYF. As DNA, the CDR3 is TGCGCCAGCAGCCAAGACGCAGTGGGCCTCTACGAGCAGTACTTC.

The chain combines TRBV18 with TRBJ2-5; D is undetermined. The germline gives CDR1 KGHSH, CDR2 LQKENI. The CDR3 contains 13 residues. Deletions cut 4 bases from V and 3 bases from J, with 9 bases between. CDR3 residues: CASSRSREETQYF. DNA of the CDR3: TGTGCCAGCTCACGAAGCAGAGAAGAGACCCAGTACTTC.

V and J are TRBV30 and TRBJ2-1; D gene ambiguous. The CDR3 sequence is 13 residues long. Trimming shortened V by 1 base and J by 8 bases, and 12 bases separated the two germline ends. Looked up from germline, CDR1 is GTSNPN and CDR2 is SVGIG (reference sequence). CDR3 sequence: CAWSGAVGYEQFF. CDR3 DNA sequence: TGTGCCTGGAGTGGGGCCGTGGGTTATGAGCAGTTCTTC.

This chain connects TRBV28 to TRBJ2-7; the match to TRBD2 covers 8 bases. The J call could be wrong; TRBJ2-5 is a better fit for the DNA end. The CDR3 spans 13 residues. Germline loops: CDR1 MDHEN, CDR2 SYDVKM. The CDR3 protein is CASSSGGVRTQYF. DNA of the CDR3: TGTGCCAGCAGTTCCGGGGGGGTTCGGACCCAGTACTTC.

This clonotype has a handful of counts. This chain connects TRBV7-6 to TRBJ2-7; D gene uncertain. V was pared by 6 bases and J by 2 bases, with 11 bases between. The CDR3 sequence is 13 residues long. CDR1 is SGHVS and CDR2 is FNYEAQ in the germline V gene. CDR3: CASSPGTPYEQYF. CDR3 sequence (DNA): TGTGCCAGCAGTCCAGGTACCCCCTACGAGCAGTACTTC. Looking up the rest from reference TRBV7-6 and TRBJ2-7 gives the full variable domain: GAGVSQSPRYKVTKRGQDVALRCDPISGHVSLYWYRQALGQGPEFLTYFNYEAQQDKSGLPNDRFSAERPEGSISTLTIQRTEQRDSAMYRCASSPGTPYEQYFGPGTRLTVT.

V gene TRBV4-2 combines with J gene TRBJ2-1, with D perhaps TRBD2 (5 bases). Trimming removed 3 bases at V and 5 bases at J, with 11 bases between. This CDR3 is built from 14 residues. CDR1 LGHNA and CDR2 YNFKEQ come from the germline V gene. CDR3 protein: CASSQAGLDNEQFF. DNA for the CDR3: TGTGCCAGCAGCCAGGCCGGACTGGACAATGAGCAGTTCTTC.

The chain links TRBV20-1 to TRBJ1-6, with unresolved D. Trimming cost V 4 bases and J 9 bases, with 16 bases left between them. This CDR3 is 14 amino acids long. Germline V lookup: CDR1 DFQATT, CDR2 SNEGSKA (reference sequence). The CDR3 sequence: CSAIGPGISSPLHF. Here the CDR3 DNA reads TGCAGTGCTATCGGGCCGGGGATCTCTTCACCCCTCCACTTT.

This clonotype was seen only a few times. V gene TRBV20-1 combines with J gene TRBJ2-7, with no clear D. The CDR3 totals 15 residues. Trimming pared 5 bases from V and 2 bases from J, leaving 19 bases between. Per germline, CDR1 DFQATT and CDR2 SNEGSKA (reference sequence). The CDR3 DNA reads TGCAGTGCTCTAGAGTTCGGCCCTTCAACCTACGAGCAGTACTTC. Protein sequence: CSALEFGPSTYEQYF.